The rows below give T cell receptor beta chains drawn from one sample of a study of blood T cell repertoires in COVID-19. Here immunoSEQ multiplex PCR was the method, and the copy in TCRdb shows in-frame clones only, minus some. The sample comprises 160,000 or so clones, more than 75% of which are singletons, and around 10% rests with the top ten. Material for sequencing was peripheral blood. The receptors stem from a woman aged 70-85 years with COVID-19, enrolled during active disease. Each CDR3 is given with its conserved first and last residue. The D gene is left open where the match is weak. Clone size, where shown, is once, few, many, or a class for clones that have expanded.

j_call,d_call,clone_size,v_call,cdr3_nt,cdr3_aa
TRBJ2-1,NA,NA,TRBV9,TGTGCCAGCAGCGCAGGGCAATACAATGAGCAGTTCTTC,CASSAGQYNEQFF
TRBJ1-2,NA,NA,TRBV6-1,TGTGCCAGCAGTGAAGGGGGGGATAGCTATGGCTACACCTTC,CASSEGGDSYGYTF
TRBJ1-6,TRBD1,NA,TRBV5-1,TGCGCCAGCAGCTTCGACAGGGGAAGACACTCACCCCTCCACTTT,CASSFDRGRHSPLHF
TRBJ2-5,TRBD1,NA,TRBV12-5,TGTGCTAGTGCCAGACAGGGGACCCAGTACTTC,CASARQGTQYF
TRBJ1-3,NA,NA,TRBV3-1/TRBV3-2,TGTGCCAGCAGCTCAACAGGGCACTCTGGAAACACCATATATTTT,CASSSTGHSGNTIYF
TRBJ1-1,TRBD1,few,TRBV3-1/TRBV3-2,TGTGCCAGCAGCCTGAGGGACAGGGGCACTGAAGCTTTCTTT,CASSLRDRGTEAFF
TRBJ1-5,NA,NA,TRBV15,TGTGCCACCAGCAGACCGGGAGGCAATCAGCCCCAGCATTTT,CATSRPGGNQPQHF
TRBJ2-2,TRBD1,NA,TRBV2,TGTGCCAGCAGGGCCGGGACAGGGGTCGCAGCTGCAACCTCGAACACCGGGGAGCTGTTTTTT,CASRAGTGVAAATSNTGELFF
TRBJ1-4,NA,NA,TRBV6-5,TGTGCCAGCAGATTCTCGGGGGAATATAATGAAAAACTGTTTTTT,CASRFSGEYNEKLFF
TRBJ1-1,NA,once,TRBV19,TGTGCCACCACAGGGCCCACTGAAGCTTTCTTT,CATTGPTEAFF
TRBJ1-6,TRBD1,NA,TRBV2,TGTGCCAGCCTTGACAGGGGGCTGGGAAACAATTCACCCCTCCACTTT,CASLDRGLGNNSPLHF
TRBJ2-3,NA,NA,TRBV5-1,TGCGCCAGCAGCTTGGGTGGCAGGGGAGAGGCAGATACGCAGTATTTT,CASSLGGRGEADTQYF
TRBJ2-7,TRBD2,once,TRBV7-2,TGTGCCAGCAGCTTAGGCGGGGGGGCCTACTCCTACGAGCAGTACTTC,CASSLGGGAYSYEQYF
TRBJ1-1,NA,NA,TRBV3-1/TRBV3-2,TGTGCCAGCAGCCGTACAGGTTTAGCTGAAGCTTTCTTT,CASSRTGLAEAFF
TRBJ1-1,NA,NA,TRBV28,TGTGCCAGCAGACGGACAGTTAACACTGAAGCTTTCTTT,CASRRTVNTEAFF
TRBJ2-7,TRBD1,NA,TRBV28,TGTGCCAGCAGTTCCCGGGACAGGCCATCCTACGAGCAGTACTTC,CASSSRDRPSYEQYF
TRBJ2-1,TRBD2,NA,TRBV5-1,TGCGCCAGCAACAGTCGGGCTAGCGGGACAGTTGATGAGCAGTTCTTC,CASNSRASGTVDEQFF
TRBJ2-2,TRBD1,NA,TRBV7-3,TGTGCCAGCAGCTTGAACAGGGGGACCGGGGAGCTGTTTTTT,CASSLNRGTGELFF
TRBJ2-1,TRBD1,NA,TRBV9,TGTGCCAGCAGCGTAGAGGGGACAGGGGGCAATGAGCAGTTCTTC,CASSVEGTGGNEQFF
TRBJ1-1,TRBD1,NA,TRBV7-7,TGTGCTAGCAGCTTGGACAGGGGCACTGAAGCTTTCTTT,CASSLDRGTEAFF
TRBJ2-3,NA,NA,TRBV10-1,TGCGCCAGCAGTGACCCGCCAGGGGGGAATACGCAGTATTTT,CASSDPPGGNTQYF
TRBJ1-4,NA,NA,TRBV19,TGTGCCAGTAGTATAAGGGGAACGGCAACTAATGAAAAACTGTTTTTT,CASSIRGTATNEKLFF
TRBJ2-1,NA,NA,TRBV19,TGTGCCAGTAGTGTATCCGGGAGCTCCTACAATGAGCAGTTCTTC,CASSVSGSSYNEQFF
TRBJ2-5,NA,NA,TRBV19,TGTGCCAGTCCCCAGGACTCCCGGCAAGAGACCCAGTACTTC,CASPQDSRQETQYF
TRBJ2-1,TRBD1,NA,TRBV15,TGTGCCACCAGCAGGGGGGACAGGGTCAATAATGAGCAGTTCTTC,CATSRGDRVNNEQFF
TRBJ1-5,TRBD1,NA,TRBV19,TGTGCCAGTAGTATGGAAAAGGGGGCAAGCAATCAGCCCCAGCATTTT,CASSMEKGASNQPQHF
TRBJ2-5,NA,NA,TRBV7-9,TGTGCCAGCAGCTTAGCTAAGGGGAGGATACAAGAGACCCAGTACTTC,CASSLAKGRIQETQYF
TRBJ2-3,TRBD2,NA,TRBV5-4,TGTGCCAGCAGCGCGGATCGGGGGGGCGGCACAGATACGCAGTATTTT,CASSADRGGGTDTQYF
TRBJ1-1,NA,NA,TRBV5-1,TGCGCCAGCAGCTTCGACAGTATGAACACTGAAGCTTTCTTT,CASSFDSMNTEAFF
TRBJ2-3,TRBD2,NA,TRBV11-1,TGTGCCAGCAGCTTAGAAGGCGGGGGGGCCACAGATACGCAGTATTTT,CASSLEGGGATDTQYF
TRBJ1-1,NA,NA,TRBV6-5,TGTGCCAGCAGCCCACGCCAGCTAGGCACTGAAGCTTTCTTT,CASSPRQLGTEAFF
TRBJ2-7,TRBD2,NA,TRBV2,TGTGCCAGCAGACCTACTAGCGGGGGGACAGGAAGGTACGAGCAGTACTTC,CASRPTSGGTGRYEQYF
TRBJ1-1,TRBD1,NA,TRBV5-1,TGCGCCAGCAGCCCACGGACAGGGGGGGACACTGAAGCTTTCTTT,CASSPRTGGDTEAFF
TRBJ1-1,TRBD1,once,TRBV28,TGTGCCAGCAGTTATACAGGGGGCGGAGGAGCTTTCTTT,CASSYTGGGGAFF
TRBJ1-2,TRBD1,NA,TRBV5-6,TGTGCCAGCAGCCGCGGACAGGGAGGAGGCTATGGCTACACCTTC,CASSRGQGGGYGYTF
TRBJ1-5,NA,NA,TRBV19,TGTGCCAGTAGTATAAACCCCAGTCAGCCCCAGCATTTT,CASSINPSQPQHF
TRBJ2-7,TRBD2,NA,TRBV29-1,TGCAGCGTTGAAGTAGGACTAGCGGGGGCGGGCGACGAGCAGTACTTC,CSVEVGLAGAGDEQYF
TRBJ2-2,NA,NA,TRBV19,TGTGCCAGTTTGGACTCTAAAAATCCCGGGGAGCTGTTTTTT,CASLDSKNPGELFF
TRBJ1-2,NA,few,TRBV9,TGTGCCAGCAGCACAGGAGCTAACTATGGCTACACCTTC,CASSTGANYGYTF
TRBJ2-1,TRBD2,NA,TRBV7-6,TGTGCCAGCAGCTTAGGTTCTAGCGGGGGGTACAATGAGCAGTTCTTC,CASSLGSSGGYNEQFF
TRBJ1-6,NA,few,TRBV19,TGTGCCAGTAGTACACCCTCGTCGGGTTCCCTCAGCTCCTATAATTCACCCCTCCACTTT,CASSTPSSGSLSSYNSPLHF
TRBJ1-2,TRBD1,NA,TRBV28,TGTGCCAGCAGTTTTGAAGGTCGGACAGGGAACTATGGCTACACCTTC,CASSFEGRTGNYGYTF
TRBJ2-1,TRBD2,NA,TRBV5-1,TGCGCCAGCAGCTTTATGCTAGCGGGGGTCGCCTCCTACAATGAGCAGTTCTTC,CASSFMLAGVASYNEQFF
TRBJ2-1,TRBD2,NA,TRBV7-3,TGTGCCAGCAGCTTAATTAGCGGGGGGGCCCGCAATGAGCAGTTCTTC,CASSLISGGARNEQFF
TRBJ2-5,NA,NA,TRBV5-1,TGCGCCAGCACTCCCCTCGGACAGCAACAAGAGACCCAGTACTTC,CASTPLGQQQETQYF
TRBJ1-6,TRBD1,NA,TRBV28,TGTGCCAGCAGTATCAAGGGACAGGGCCAGAGCCTTAGCTCCTATAATTCACCCCTCCACTTT,CASSIKGQGQSLSSYNSPLHF
TRBJ1-5,TRBD1,NA,TRBV5-5,TGTGCCAGCAGCTTGTTACCGGGACAGGGTAGTCAGCCCCAGCATTTT,CASSLLPGQGSQPQHF
TRBJ1-1,NA,NA,TRBV5-1,TGCGCCAGCAGCTTGTATCCCCACGGGAACACTGAAGCTTTCTTT,CASSLYPHGNTEAFF
TRBJ1-2,TRBD1,NA,TRBV2,TGTGCCAGCACCGGACAGGGACAAGAAGGCTACACCTTC,CASTGQGQEGYTF
TRBJ2-2,NA,NA,TRBV7-2,TGTGCCAGCAGCTTACGCCTAGGACTAACAGTCGGGGAGCTGTTTTTT,CASSLRLGLTVGELFF
TRBJ2-1,TRBD1,NA,TRBV28,TGTGCCAGCAGCTCCGGGACAGGGACGGGTTACAATGAGCAGTTCTTC,CASSSGTGTGYNEQFF
TRBJ1-2,NA,NA,TRBV28,TGTGCCAGCAGTTTATCTACAGGGTATGGCTACACCTTC,CASSLSTGYGYTF